This TCR beta chain was sequenced in a study of blood T cells in healthy people across ages. Findings and limits, study-wide: Because sorting was not performed, PBMCs prevented conclusive naive versus antigen-experienced comparison.

The germline V and J ends were trimmed by 7 bases and 1 base, with 11 bases remaining between them. The CDR3 has 14 residues. Through a sample-barcoded 5' primer and a J-beta primer mix, a second PCR was run for roughly 6 to 12 cycles. Every molecule of cDNA carried a tag from a template-switch adaptor with 12 random nucleotides. TCRdb itself ran the 5' RACE reads through MiXCR, one entry per CDR3 protein. Of 700,000 or so distinct CDR3 sequences listed, approximately 22% were seen once; the top ten hold around 21%. This clonotype was found many times. Its antigen is unidentified. The study drew donors from healthy Caucasian individuals in Russia aged roughly 6 to 90. Roughly 9.5 milliliters of peripheral blood were drawn from each donor into EDTA-treated tubes.

The specimen sequenced was blood. The chain is built from TRBV12-3 or TRBV12-4 and TRBJ2-1; weak D call: TRBD2 (6 bases). The receptor was derived from a man between 65 and 85 years old in good health. CDR3 sequence (DNA): TGTGCCAGCACCATTAGCGGATCCTACAATGAGCAGTTCTTC. Translating gives CASTISGSYNEQFF.